This TCR beta chain was profiled in a study of CD4 T cells in relation to SARS-CoV-2 and coronaviruses. Study as a whole: PBMCs were cultured with antigen for roughly 11 days before TCR beta sequencing.

For this clone: Its antigen is not identified.

Before the COVID-19 pandemic, during about 2011-2019, CD4+ T cells were taken from unexposed donors. The cells were cultured for about ten days before CD4+ T cells were isolated. CDR1 is SGHRS, CDR2 YFSETQ, per germline. This CDR3 region has 16 residues. Trimming left V 2 bases short and J 0 bases short, with 9 bases between. Sequenced by immunoSEQ multiplex PCR; TCRdb stores in-frame clones only, minus some. The sample carries roughly 20,000 clones, 74% recorded once. This TCR was recovered from a human donor in good health. The chain couples TRBV5-1 to TRBJ2-6; D unresolved. Input material: CD4+ T cells from PBMCs, cultured in vitro. The CDR3 protein is CASSFATASGANVLTF. CDR3 coding DNA: TGCGCCAGCAGCTTTGCGACGGCCTCTGGGGCCAACGTCCTGACTTTC.